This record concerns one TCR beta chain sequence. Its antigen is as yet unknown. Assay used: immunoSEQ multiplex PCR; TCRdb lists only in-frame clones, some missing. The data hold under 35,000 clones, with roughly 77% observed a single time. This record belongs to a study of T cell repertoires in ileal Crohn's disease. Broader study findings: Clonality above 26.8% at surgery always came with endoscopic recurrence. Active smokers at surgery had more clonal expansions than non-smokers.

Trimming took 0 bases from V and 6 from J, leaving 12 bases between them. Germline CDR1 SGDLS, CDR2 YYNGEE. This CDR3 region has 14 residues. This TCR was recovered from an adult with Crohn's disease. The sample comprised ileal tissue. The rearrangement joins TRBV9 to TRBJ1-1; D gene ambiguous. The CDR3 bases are TGTGCCAGCAGCGTAGCGGGTCAAACCGCTGAAGCTTTCTTT. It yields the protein CASSVAGQTAEAFF.